This T cell receptor beta chain was captured by sequencing in a study of T cells after yellow fever vaccination. Regarding the study as a whole: The study noted that FACS-sorted repertoires could contain abundant clonotypes contaminating from the bulk population. Post-booster reappearance was seen for most primary-vaccination clones (roughly 96% CD4, 88% CD8).

Template switching with 5'RACE generated the TCR cDNA and added a universal primer site and UMIs. TCRdb used MiXCR to reprocess the 5' RACE reads, holding one entry per CDR3 protein. The repertoire includes roughly 400,000 distinct CDR3 sequences, roughly a sixth of them detected once, and 15% to 20% sits in the top ten. Trimming pared 1 base from V and 6 bases from J, leaving 16 bases between. Germline V gene sequence: CDR1 SEHNR, CDR2 FQNEAQ (reference sequence). CDR3 length: 16 amino acids. Of note for this clonotype: Its antigen is not known.

V usage is TRBV7-9 and J usage is TRBJ2-1, with TRBD2 as a possible D gene (7 bases). This sequence was found in a man younger than 35 who received the YFV17D yellow fever vaccine. The sequencing used PBMCs, collected before the yellow fever booster vaccination. The CDR3 region has the DNA TGTGCCAGCAGCTTAGGGGGGGGCCTAAACCTCAATGAGCAGTTCTTC. Translation: CASSLGGGLNLNEQFF.